This TCR beta chain was documented in a study of blood T cell repertoires in COVID-19 (dated by TCRdb to 2018 to 2020). Study-wide context: The collaborator samples originated in the United States, Italy and Spain and spanned the acute and convalescent phases of COVID-19. The material from the prospective study consisted of cDNA or gDNA derived from T cells, B-cell-depleted T cells, or PBMCs. The dataset comprised deeply sampled blood TCRbeta repertoires from subjects exposed to, actively infected with, or recovered from COVID-19. The repertoires were released in a freely available public database intended as a resource for research on the immune response to SARS-CoV-2. Samples were obtained from the ongoing ImmuneRACE study (first 160 participants) and from 950 to 1,500 subjects provided by 6 global collaborators. Sample metadata almost always included a de-identified subject ID, COVID-19 status, age in years and sex. Where available, HLA class I and class II types were obtained from metadata supplied by the sample provider rather than from assay-based typing. Here is what the overall study found, with its caveats: Clinical and demographic metadata were provided uncurated, with the amount varying by source and participant.

Of note for this clone: No antigen is known for it. Base-call qualities are not available, and no considerably larger clone is one nucleotide away.

The germline ends are 14 bases apart after V is trimmed by 5 bases and J by 4 bases. The CDR3 covers 14 residues, taking in both the cysteine and the phenylalanine. Only CDR3 DNA remains: 42 bases, in frame from the first base. Based on the germline V gene (reference sequence), the CDR1 and CDR2 sequences are SEHNR and FQNEAQ. The collaborating institutions used their own protocols to collect whole blood in K2EDTA tubes. For TCRbeta analysis, collaborators shipped samples in one of three forms: frozen whole blood, isolated PBMCs, or DNA extracted from either of those sample types. TCRbeta CDR3 regions were amplified from genomic DNA by means of the immunoSEQ Assay, a bias-controlled multiplex PCR. Regarding the original processing steps: The number of nucleated cells in each sample was estimated by amplification of reference gene primers within the assay. Sequence reads were collapsed and filtered to measure the absolute abundance of every unique TCRbeta CDR3 rearrangement. For each sample, productive Simpson clonality was calculated as the square root of Simpson's diversity index over productive rearrangements. The source is immuneACCESS, and TCRdb retained only in-frame sequences with V and J called. Part of the clones is not carried over; for the studies checked, unresolved V genes explain less than half of this, and the remainder is unexplained. V and J calls and clone size are those listed in that table; D and trimming were worked out from the DNA. Across this sample there are around 250,000 clones, with approximately 86% seen only once. The top ten clones comprise more than 6.5% of the sample.

The V gene is TRBV7-9 and the J gene is TRBJ1-2; possibly the D gene is TRBD1, per 5 matching bases. The sequence derives from a woman between 70 and 85 years old with active or convalescent COVID-19. Sequencing used peripheral blood. The DNA sequence is TGTGCCAGCAGCCCGGGGACTTTGGGCTATGGCTACACCTTC. The translation is CASSPGTLGYGYTF.